The text below deals with one TCR beta chain. The sample belongs to a study of PD-1 blockade in mismatch repair-deficient tumors. Assay: immunoSEQ multiplex PCR; the TCRdb copy retains only in-frame clones and omits some. This table holds around 130,000 clones, 85% to 90% found once. Per germline, CDR1 MNHEY and CDR2 SVGAGI. CDR3 length equals 13 residues. V dropped 8 bases and J dropped 4 bases, with 15 bases sitting between them. V gene TRBV6-5 combines with J gene TRBJ2-7; D remains ambiguous. This sequence was found in an adult with mismatch repair-deficient cancer. The material was peripheral blood, obtained just under 74 weeks after starting pembrolizumab. CDR3 region: CASGVPDVYEQYF. In DNA form, the CDR3 reads TGTGCCAGCGGGGTGCCAGATGTGTACGAGCAGTACTTC.